This T cell receptor beta chain originates from a study of identical twins. TCRdb ran MiXCR on the 5' RACE reads and lists one entry per CDR3 protein. The sample contains around 470,000 distinct CDR3 sequences, more than 13% of which appear only once. Study results and caveats: Out-of-frame TCR alpha sharing observed in monozygotic twins exceeded model estimates. Donors were not followed over many years; analysis was cross-sectional.

Many counts were recorded for this clonotype. The target antigen is unknown. The CDR3 consists of 19 residues. Germline V CDR1 and CDR2: SGHVS, FNYEAQ. Trimming left V 1 base short and J 5 bases short, with 21 bases between. These records were also assigned to another study, of yellow fever vaccine responses in identical twins.

The sequenced sample consisted of CD4+ T cells sorted from blood. The source of this sequence is a young woman in good health. This sequence joins TRBV7-6 and TRBJ1-6, with a possible D match to TRBD1 (5 bases). The CDR3 loop is CASSLEGRAGRRNNSPLHF. The CDR3 bases are TGTGCCAGCAGCTTAGAAGGTCGGGCAGGGAGGAGGAATAATTCACCCCTCCACTTT.